The 29 T cell receptor beta chains below come from one sample, sequenced in a study of shared clonotypes between healthy human individuals. TCRdb keeps only in-frame clones here, not all; method: immunoSEQ multiplex PCR. Here the sample spans about 2 million clones, about 95% being singletons. Naivety among CD8 cells was defined by CD45RO negativity and positive CCR7 selection, thereby excluding terminally differentiated effector memory CD45RA+ cells. Source material: naive CD8+ T cells sorted from blood. Source of these receptors: a man aged 18 to 29 in good health.

With respect to this clone: Other nucleotide sequences from this sample produce the same CDR3. The chain carries TRBV7-8 and TRBJ2-7; D perhaps matches TRBD1 (5 bases). V lost 5 bases and J 2 bases, leaving 13 bases between the germline ends. CDR3 size: 14 residues. Germline CDR1 reads SGHVS; CDR2 reads FQNEAQ. CDR3: CASSPPDSAYEQYF. In nucleotides, the CDR3 is TGTGCCAGCAGCCCACCCGACAGCGCCTACGAGCAGTACTTC. The full variable domain, its missing parts supplied by reference TRBV7-8 and TRBJ2-7, is GAGVSQSPRYKVAKRGQDVALRCDPISGHVSLFWYQQALGQGPEFLTYFQNEAQLDKSGLPSDRFFAERPEGSVSTLKIQRTQQEDSAVYLCASSPPDSAYEQYFGPGTRLTVT.

The chain uses TRBV11-2 and TRBJ2-1; 7 bases are a match to TRBD2. Germline CDR1 and CDR2: SGHAT and FQNNGV. The CDR3 covers 14 residues. Unmatched junction bases numbered 2, after V lost 0 bases and J lost 6 bases. The CDR3 loop is CASSLEGGINEQFF. In nucleotides, the CDR3 is TGTGCCAGCAGCTTAGAGGGGGGGATCAATGAGCAGTTCTTC.

The chain links TRBV27 to TRBJ1-6; D not certain. In germline, CDR1 is MNHEY, CDR2 SMNVEV (reference sequence). The V gene lost 2 bases and the J gene lost 0 bases, with 14 bases spanning the gap. The CDR3 has 18 amino acids. This CDR3 reads CASSLQASTLSYNSPLHF. In DNA form, the CDR3 reads TGTGCCAGCAGTTTACAGGCGTCAACCCTCTCCTATAATTCACCCCTCCACTTT.

As to this clone: This specimen includes other DNA sequences encoding the same CDR3. The J gene is TRBJ2-7, the V gene TRBV9; D is perhaps TRBD2 (5 bases). V was trimmed by 4 bases and J by 0 bases, leaving 8 bases between them. The CDR3 runs 13 residues. CDR1 is SGDLS and CDR2 is YYNGEE in the germline V gene. The CDR3 here is CASSPGLSYEQYF. CDR3 in DNA: TGTGCCAGCAGCCCCGGACTCTCCTACGAGCAGTACTTC.

About this clone itself: The same CDR3 also results from other DNA sequences found in this sample. The CDR3 region has the DNA TGCGCCAGCAGCCCAGGGGTTAGCAATCAGCCCCAGCATTTT. Translated, it gives CASSPGVSNQPQHF. The chain uses TRBV4-1 and TRBJ1-5; maybe TRBD1 (6 bases). The CDR3 sequence is 14 residues long. Per the germline V gene, CDR1 is MGHRA and CDR2 is YSYEKL. The V gene lost 4 bases and the J gene lost 0 bases, with 7 bases spanning the gap.

V and J are TRBV6-5 and TRBJ2-1; 10 nucleotides align to TRBD2. J lost 2 bases, V lost 8 bases, and 9 bases had no gene match. CDR1 MNHEY and CDR2 SVGAGI come from the germline V gene. There are 16 residues in the CDR3. The CDR3 nucleotides are TGTGCCAGCGGTTCGGCAAGCGGGGGGGCCTACAATGAGCAGTTCTTC. Translating it yields CASGSASGGAYNEQFF.

The chain joins TRBV5-6 to TRBJ2-3; D is uncertain. The V gene's germline CDR1 is SGHDT and CDR2 YYEEEE. This CDR3 spans 12 amino acids. V was cut by 0 bases and J by 4 bases, with 3 bases left in between. CDR3 coding DNA: TGTGCCAGCAGCTTGGCCGCAGATACGCAGTATTTT. Its protein is CASSLAADTQYF.

The chain carries TRBV5-5 and TRBJ1-5; D is uncertain. Germline CDR1 SGHKS, CDR2 YYEKEE (reference sequence). Trimming took 6 bases from V and 3 from J, leaving 10 bases between them. CDR3 size: 13 residues. CDR3 DNA sequence: TGTGCCAGCACCCAGACTCTCAATCAGCCCCAGCATTTT. Protein: CASTQTLNQPQHF.

This clone has only one observation. This sequence joins TRBV2 and TRBJ1-5; the D is unclear. The CDR3 has 16 residues. Germline CDR1 SNHLY, CDR2 FYNNEI. Trimming took 2 bases from V and 6 from J, leaving 17 bases between them. CDR3 amino acids: CASSEWSPLNGQPQHF. The CDR3 DNA is TGTGCCAGCAGTGAATGGTCCCCACTAAATGGTCAGCCCCAGCATTTT.

The genes are TRBV4-1 and TRBJ1-5; no definite D call. Trimming took 0 bases from V and 3 from J, leaving 15 bases between them. Germline-derived CDR1 and CDR2 are MGHRA and YSYEKL. The CDR3 covers 17 residues. The CDR3 coding sequence is TGCGCCAGCAGCCAAGATCGGGCTGCTGCATTCAATCAGCCCCAGCATTTT. It codes for CASSQDRAAAFNQPQHF.

The genes are TRBV7-9 and TRBJ1-2; D may be TRBD1 (5 bases). The V end was cut by 1 base, the J end by 4 bases, with 19 bases between. The CDR3 runs to 17 residues. Germline values: CDR1 SEHNR, CDR2 FQNEAQ (reference sequence). The DNA of the CDR3 is TGTGCCAGCAGCTTAGAGGGGCCTAGAGCGTTTAGCTATGGCTACACCTTC. Protein: CASSLEGPRAFSYGYTF. Based on the CDR3 plus reference TRBV7-9 and TRBJ1-2, the full variable domain is DTGVSQNPRHKITKRGQNVTFRCDPISEHNRLYWYRQTLGQGPEFLTYFQNEAQLEKSRLLSDRFSAERPKGSFSTLEIQRTEQGDSAMYLCASSLEGPRAFSYGYTFGSGTRLTVV.

The V gene is TRBV4-3, the J gene TRBJ1-2, with D possibly being TRBD1 (5 bases). This CDR3 spans 15 amino acids. CDR1 and CDR2 from the germline V gene are LGHNA and YSLEER. Trimming stripped 3 bases from V and 5 bases from J, with 16 bases between. The CDR3 DNA reads as TGCGCCAGCAGCCAGAAAGTGACAGTCTCTTATGGCTACACCTTC. Encoded protein: CASSQKVTVSYGYTF.

This rearrangement joins TRBV6-6 to TRBJ1-5; 11 bases are shared with TRBD1. CDR1 is MNHNY and CDR2 is SVGAGI in the germline V gene (reference sequence). This CDR3 region has 15 residues. V shed 4 bases and J 2 bases; nucleotides not matched to a gene: 1. CDR3 DNA sequence: TGTGCCAGCAGTTGGACAGGGGGCGGCAATCAGCCCCAGCATTTT. It is translated as CASSWTGGGNQPQHF.

This clone was seen just once. The chain combines TRBV6-5 with TRBJ2-1; D may be TRBD1 or TRBD2 (6 bases each). From germline, CDR1 is MNHEY and CDR2 SVGAGI. This CDR3 is built from 13 residues. The V end was cut by 3 bases, the J end by 6 bases, with 9 bases between. The CDR3 sequence: CASSYRGVNEQFF. The DNA of the CDR3 is TGTGCCAGCAGTTATAGGGGGGTCAATGAGCAGTTCTTC.

This chain uses TRBV18 with TRBJ1-1; TRBD1 agrees at 9 bases. This CDR3 contains 16 residues. Germline-derived CDR1 and CDR2 are KGHSH and LQKENI. Trimming cost V 4 bases and J 6 bases; bases outside gene matches: 12. CDR3 residues: CASSHTGGEGVAEAFF. The CDR3 DNA reads TGTGCCAGCTCACATACAGGGGGCGAAGGTGTCGCTGAAGCTTTCTTT.

Written as DNA, the CDR3 is TGTGCCAGCAGCTCGGACACTACAGGCGAGCAGTACTTC. Translated, it gives CASSSDTTGEQYF. This rearrangement joins TRBV7-3 to TRBJ2-7; D perhaps matches TRBD1 (5 bases). Germline loops: CDR1 SGHTA, CDR2 FQGTGA. V was cut by 4 bases and J by 6 bases, with 13 bases left in between. The CDR3 is 13 residues long.

The V and J genes are TRBV4-3 and TRBJ2-7, with 8 bases matching TRBD2. CDR3 size: 16 residues. V was pared by 4 bases and J by 7 bases, with 15 bases of the junction left unmatched. Germline V gene sequence: CDR1 LGHNA, CDR2 YSLEER. CDR3 residues: CASSPDSGSGTREQYF. The CDR3 region has the DNA TGCGCCAGCAGCCCTGATTCTGGTAGCGGGACGAGGGAGCAGTACTTC.

This chain links TRBV9 with TRBJ2-2; 7 nucleotides line up with TRBD2. The CDR3 has 16 residues. Germline CDR1 is SGDLS and CDR2 is YYNGEE. V lost 4 bases to trimming and J lost 4 bases; unmatched junction nucleotides: 10. CDR3 nucleotides: TGTGCCAGCAGCCCTTTCGCGGGAGTCCTCACCGGGGAGCTGTTTTTT. Amino acids: CASSPFAGVLTGELFF.

On this clone itself: The sample has other DNA sequences that encode this CDR3 too. This chain uses TRBV6-5 with TRBJ1-1; D possibly corresponds to TRBD1 (5 bases). V lost 2 bases, J lost 6 bases, and 10 bases lay in between. Germline values: CDR1 MNHEY, CDR2 SVGAGI. This CDR3 region has 13 residues. The CDR3 DNA follows: TGTGCCAGCAGTTACCTCGGAGGGGCTGAAGCTTTCTTT. Translated: CASSYLGGAEAFF.

V gene TRBV29-1 combines with J gene TRBJ2-7; D is possibly TRBD2 (5 bases). This CDR3 is 10 amino acids long. From germline, CDR1 is SQVTM and CDR2 ANQGSEA. Between the trimmed V and J ends, which lost 4 bases and 7 bases, there was a span of 8 bases. The CDR3 sequence is CSVVSGEQYF. The CDR3, as DNA: TGCAGCGTTGTGTCGGGGGAGCAGTACTTC.

The rearrangement uses TRBV11-2 and TRBJ2-5; 8 positions agree with TRBD2. CDR1 SGHAT and CDR2 FQNNGV come from the germline V gene. The CDR3 is made up of 16 amino acids. V shed 6 bases, J shed 4 bases, and the junction held 13 bases outside the gene matches. The DNA for the CDR3 is TGTGCCAGCAGTGGCTTCCCAGGGACTAGGATAGAGACCCAGTACTTC. This codes for CASSGFPGTRIETQYF.

V usage is TRBV30 and J usage is TRBJ2-7; 13 nucleotides align to TRBD2. CDR3 size: 17 residues. With V trimmed by 2 bases and J by 1 base, 8 bases remained unmatched. Germline loops: CDR1 GTSNPN, CDR2 SVGIG (reference sequence). The CDR3 spells CAWSPPQGLAGSYEQYF. The CDR3 DNA follows: TGTGCCTGGAGTCCCCCCCAGGGACTAGCGGGATCCTACGAGCAGTACTTC.

The V and J genes are TRBV30 and TRBJ2-1; TRBD2 agrees at 9 bases. Germline lookup yields CDR1 GTSNPN and CDR2 SVGIG (reference sequence). V was clipped by 3 bases and J by 4 bases; unmatched bases: 4. This CDR3 has 14 residues. The CDR3 bases are TGTGCCTGGAGCCGAGCGGGGGGTTACAATGAGCAGTTCTTC. Translation: CAWSRAGGYNEQFF. Using reference TRBV30 and TRBJ2-1 for the parts outside the CDR3, the full variable domain is SQTIHQWPATLVQPVGSPLSLECTVEGTSNPNLYWYRQAAGRGLQLLFYSVGIGQISSEVPQNLSASRPQDRQFILSSKKLLLSDSGFYLCAWSRAGGYNEQFFGPGTRLTVL.

The chain uses TRBV7-9 and TRBJ1-1; weak D call: TRBD1 (6 bases). The CDR3 has 16 residues. The germline V gene encodes CDR1 SEHNR and CDR2 FQNEAQ (reference sequence). Between the trimmed V and J ends, which lost 0 bases and 6 bases, there was a span of 17 bases. This CDR3 reads CASSLAPPPGAPEAFF. In DNA form, the CDR3 reads TGTGCCAGCAGCTTAGCCCCGCCCCCAGGGGCCCCTGAAGCTTTCTTT. Full variable domain (missing parts from reference TRBV7-9 and TRBJ1-1): DTGVSQNPRHKITKRGQNVTFRCDPISEHNRLYWYRQTLGQGPEFLTYFQNEAQLEKSRLLSDRFSAERPKGSFSTLEIQRTEQGDSAMYLCASSLAPPPGAPEAFFGQGTRLTVV.

CDR3 amino acids: CASSVDGKNEQFF. The CDR3, as DNA: TGTGCCAGCAGCGTAGACGGTAAGAATGAGCAGTTCTTC. The V gene is TRBV9, the J gene TRBJ2-1; unclear D gene. This CDR3 has 13 residues. Germline V gene sequence: CDR1 SGDLS, CDR2 YYNGEE. Trimming took off 0 bases at V and 7 bases at J, with 8 bases between the two ends.

The genes are TRBV29-1 and TRBJ1-2; D not certain. The CDR3 consists of 11 residues. The germline V gene encodes CDR1 SQVTM and CDR2 ANQGSEA. Trimming took 3 bases from V and 3 from J, leaving 5 bases between them. Written as DNA, the CDR3 is TGCAGCGTTGATGGGGACTATGGCTACACCTTC. It codes for CSVDGDYGYTF.

Note on this clone: At one end, the junction sequence differs from germline, possibly due to a read error. The V and J genes are TRBV7-7 and TRBJ2-5; perhaps TRBD2 as D (5 bases). In germline, CDR1 is SSHAT, CDR2 FNYEAQ (reference sequence). The CDR3 is 17 residues long. CDR3 coding DNA: TGTGCTAGCAGCTTAGCGCCATTGAGCCAGCGAGGGGAGACCCAGTACTTC. This encodes CASSLAPLSQRGETQYF.

This clone was seen only a few times. The rearrangement uses TRBV19 and TRBJ1-2; D possibly corresponds to TRBD1 (6 bases). The germline V gene has CDR1 LNHDA and CDR2 SQIVND (reference sequence). V gave up 7 bases and J gave up 6 bases, with 12 bases separating them. The CDR3 length is 12 residues. The CDR3 DNA is TGTGCCAGTACGGGGGCGCCTAATGGCTACACCTTC. Translating it yields CASTGAPNGYTF.

This rearrangement joins TRBV7-6 to TRBJ2-2; perhaps TRBD2 as D (5 bases). Looked up from germline, CDR1 is SGHVS and CDR2 is FNYEAQ. This CDR3 comprises 14 residues. With 5 bases removed from V and 2 bases from J, the gap between germline ends came to 9 bases. CDR3 region: CASSVLENTGELFF. The CDR3 DNA reads TGTGCCAGCAGCGTACTAGAAAACACCGGGGAGCTGTTTTTT. The variable domain in full, completed from reference TRBV7-6 and TRBJ2-2, reads GAGVSQSPRYKVTKRGQDVALRCDPISGHVSLYWYRQALGQGPEFLTYFNYEAQQDKSGLPNDRFSAERPEGSISTLTIQRTEQRDSAMYRCASSVLENTGELFFGEGSRLTVL.